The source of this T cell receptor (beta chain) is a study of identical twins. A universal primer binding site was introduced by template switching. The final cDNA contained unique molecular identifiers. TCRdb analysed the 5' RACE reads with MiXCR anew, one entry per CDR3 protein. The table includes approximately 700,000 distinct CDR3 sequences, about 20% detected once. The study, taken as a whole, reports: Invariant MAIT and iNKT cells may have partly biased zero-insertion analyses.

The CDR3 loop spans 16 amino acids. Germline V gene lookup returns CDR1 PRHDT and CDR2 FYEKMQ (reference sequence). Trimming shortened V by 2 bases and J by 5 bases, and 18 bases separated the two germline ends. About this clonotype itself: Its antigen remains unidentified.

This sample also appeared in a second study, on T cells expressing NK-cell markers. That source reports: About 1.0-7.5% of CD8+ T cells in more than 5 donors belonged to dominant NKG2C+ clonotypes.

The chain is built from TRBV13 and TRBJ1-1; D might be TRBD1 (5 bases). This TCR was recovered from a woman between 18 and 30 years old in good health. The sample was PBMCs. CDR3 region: CASSLRGSGKNTEAFF. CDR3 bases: TGTGCCAGCAGCTTAAGGGGTAGTGGGAAAAATACTGAAGCTTTCTTT.